Shown below are 8 T cell receptor beta chains from a single sample sequenced in a study of cytomegalovirus exposure and HLA in healthy donors. PCR was performed using 60 Vbeta and 13 Jbeta primers. TCRdb's copy holds only in-frame clones and misses some; the assay was immunoSEQ multiplex PCR. The sample yields about 210,000 clones, roughly 78% seen once. Sequencing used PBMCs. Receptor source: a boy aged 10-17 years in good health and CMV-seronegative.

The J gene is TRBJ2-6, the V gene TRBV7-9; D unclear. The germline gives CDR1 SEHNR, CDR2 FQNEAQ (reference sequence). This CDR3 is built from 13 residues. V lost 11 bases and J 0 bases, leaving 8 bases between the germline ends. The CDR3: CALVVSGANVLTF. CDR3 nucleotide sequence: TGTGCCCTTGTCGTCTCTGGGGCCAACGTCCTGACTTTC. The full variable domain, in which reference TRBV7-9 and TRBJ2-6 provide the parts outside the CDR3, is DTGVSQNPRHKITKRGQNVTFRCDPISEHNRLYWYRQTLGQGPEFLTYFQNEAQLEKSRLLSDRFSAERPKGSFSTLEIQRTEQGDSAMYLCALVVSGANVLTFGAGSRLTVL.

The chain is built from TRBV29-1 and TRBJ2-3; no definite D call. Germline V gene lookup returns CDR1 SQVTM and CDR2 ANQGSEA. The CDR3 length is 16 residues. V lost 3 bases and J 0 bases, leaving 16 bases between the germline ends. The CDR3 nucleotides read TGCAGCGTTGACCAGGTTGAACGCTCTAGCACAGATACGCAGTATTTT. Translation gives CSVDQVERSSTDTQYF.

V usage is TRBV19 and J usage is TRBJ1-1; a possible D gene is TRBD1 (5 bases). V lost 2 bases and J lost 1, with 5 bases in between. This CDR3 contains 13 residues. The germline gives CDR1 LNHDA, CDR2 SQIVND (reference sequence). DNA of the CDR3: TGTGCCAGTAGTATACAGGGGAACACTGAAGCTTTCTTT. Amino acid sequence: CASSIQGNTEAFF.

The gene calls are TRBV19 and TRBJ1-1; TRBD1 matches 8 bases. Germline V lookup: CDR1 LNHDA, CDR2 SQIVND (reference sequence). This CDR3 region has 14 residues. Trimming removed 2 bases from V and 4 bases from J; junction bases left unmatched: 3. CDR3 coding DNA: TGTGCCAGTAGTATAACAGGGGGTGGCACTGAAGCTTTCTTT. It specifies CASSITGGGTEAFF.

Points on this clone: A junction end diverges from the germline sequence, so it may reflect a read error. The rearrangement joins TRBV7-9 to TRBJ2-1; 9 nucleotides line up with TRBD2. The germline CDR1 and CDR2 sequences are SEHNR and FQNEAQ (reference sequence). This CDR3 contains 18 residues. In DNA, the CDR3 is TGTTCCAGCAGGGGCGGCAGGGGGGCGAGCGGGAGGTACAATGAGCAGTTCTTC. Amino acid sequence: CSSRGGRGASGRYNEQFF. The full variable domain, completed using reference TRBV7-9 and TRBJ2-1, is DTGVSQNPRHKITKRGQNVTFRCDPISEHNRLYWYRQTLGQGPEFLTYFQNEAQLEKSRLLSDRFSAERPKGSFSTLEIQRTEQGDSAMYLCSSRGGRGASGRYNEQFFGPGTRLTVL.

This clone was seen more than once but under ten times. The genes are TRBV6-5 and TRBJ1-1; D uncertain. V was pared by 2 bases and J by 3 bases, with 10 bases between. CDR3 length: 14 residues. Germline V gives CDR1 MNHEY, CDR2 SVGAGI. CDR3 nucleotide sequence: TGTGCCAGCAGTTACGAGGCTCTGTACACTGAAGCTTTCTTT. It specifies CASSYEALYTEAFF.

This chain links TRBV6-1 with TRBJ2-5; TRBD1 aligns across 9 bases. The CDR3 sequence is 14 residues long. CDR1 and CDR2 from the germline V gene are MNHNS and SASEGT. V lost 5 bases to trimming and J lost 1 base; unmatched junction nucleotides: 2. The CDR3: CASSLDRGQETQYF. The CDR3 nucleotides are TGTGCCAGCAGTTTGGACAGGGGCCAAGAGACCCAGTACTTC.

The V gene is TRBV6-1, the J gene TRBJ2-1; D is ambiguous. Germline V gives CDR1 MNHNS, CDR2 SASEGT. CDR3 length: 15 amino acids. Trimming left V 1 base short and J 6 bases short, with 13 bases between. CDR3 DNA: TGTGCCAGCAGTGAAGTGGGCACCTCTTTCAATGAGCAGTTCTTC. It specifies CASSEVGTSFNEQFF.